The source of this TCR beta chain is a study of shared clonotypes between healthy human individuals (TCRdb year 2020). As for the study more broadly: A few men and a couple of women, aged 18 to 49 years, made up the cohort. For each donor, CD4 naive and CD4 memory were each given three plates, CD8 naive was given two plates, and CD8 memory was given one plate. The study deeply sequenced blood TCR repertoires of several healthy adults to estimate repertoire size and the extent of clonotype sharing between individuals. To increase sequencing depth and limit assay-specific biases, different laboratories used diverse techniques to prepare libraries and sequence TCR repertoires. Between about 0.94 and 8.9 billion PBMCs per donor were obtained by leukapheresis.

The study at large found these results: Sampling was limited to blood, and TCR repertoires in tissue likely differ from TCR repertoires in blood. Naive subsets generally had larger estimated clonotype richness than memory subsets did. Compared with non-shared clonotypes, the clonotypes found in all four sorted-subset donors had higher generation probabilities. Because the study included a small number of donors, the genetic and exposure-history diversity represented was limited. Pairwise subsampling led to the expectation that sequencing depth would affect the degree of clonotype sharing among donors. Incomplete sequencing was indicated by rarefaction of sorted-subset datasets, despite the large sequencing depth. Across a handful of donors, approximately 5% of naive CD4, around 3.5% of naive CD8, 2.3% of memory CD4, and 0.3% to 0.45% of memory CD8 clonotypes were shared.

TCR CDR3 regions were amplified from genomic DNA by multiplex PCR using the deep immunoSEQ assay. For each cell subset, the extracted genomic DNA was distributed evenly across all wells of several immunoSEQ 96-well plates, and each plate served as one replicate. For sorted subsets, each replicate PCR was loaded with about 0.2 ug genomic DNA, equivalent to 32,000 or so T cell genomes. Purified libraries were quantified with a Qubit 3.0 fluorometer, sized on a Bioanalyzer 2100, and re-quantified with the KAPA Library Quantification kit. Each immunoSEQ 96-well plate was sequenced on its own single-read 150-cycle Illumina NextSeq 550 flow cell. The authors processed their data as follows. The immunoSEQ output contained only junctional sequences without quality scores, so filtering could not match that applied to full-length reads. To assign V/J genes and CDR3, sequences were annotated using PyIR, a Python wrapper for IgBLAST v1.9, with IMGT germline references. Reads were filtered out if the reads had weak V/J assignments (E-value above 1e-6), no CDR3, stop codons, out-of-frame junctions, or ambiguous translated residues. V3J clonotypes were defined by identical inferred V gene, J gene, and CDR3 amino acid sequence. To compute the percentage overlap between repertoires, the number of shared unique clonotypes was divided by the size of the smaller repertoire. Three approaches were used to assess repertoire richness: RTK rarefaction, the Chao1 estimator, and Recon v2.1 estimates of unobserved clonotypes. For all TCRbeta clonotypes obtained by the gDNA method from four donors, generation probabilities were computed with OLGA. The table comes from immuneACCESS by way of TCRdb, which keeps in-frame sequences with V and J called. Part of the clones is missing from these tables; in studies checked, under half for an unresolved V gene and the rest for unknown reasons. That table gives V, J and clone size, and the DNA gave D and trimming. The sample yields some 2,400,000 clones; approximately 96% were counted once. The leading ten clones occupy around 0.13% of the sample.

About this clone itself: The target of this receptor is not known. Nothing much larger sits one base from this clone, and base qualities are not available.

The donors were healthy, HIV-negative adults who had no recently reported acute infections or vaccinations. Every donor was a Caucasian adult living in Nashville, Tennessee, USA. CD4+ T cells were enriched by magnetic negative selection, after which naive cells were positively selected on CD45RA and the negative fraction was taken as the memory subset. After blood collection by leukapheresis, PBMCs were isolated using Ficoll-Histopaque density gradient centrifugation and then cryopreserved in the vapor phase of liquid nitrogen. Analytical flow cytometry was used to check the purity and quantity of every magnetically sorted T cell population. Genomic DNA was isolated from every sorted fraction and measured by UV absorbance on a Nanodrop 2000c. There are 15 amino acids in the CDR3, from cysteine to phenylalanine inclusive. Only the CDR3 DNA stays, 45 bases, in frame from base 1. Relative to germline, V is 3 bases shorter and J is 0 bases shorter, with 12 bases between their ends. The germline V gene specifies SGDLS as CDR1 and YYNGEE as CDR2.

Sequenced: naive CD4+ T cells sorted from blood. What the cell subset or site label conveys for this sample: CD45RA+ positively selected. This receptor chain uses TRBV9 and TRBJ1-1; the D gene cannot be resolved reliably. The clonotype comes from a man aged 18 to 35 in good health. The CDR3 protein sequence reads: CASSDSAALNTEAFF. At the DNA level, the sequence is TGTGCCAGCAGCGATTCGGCAGCCTTGAACACTGAAGCTTTCTTT. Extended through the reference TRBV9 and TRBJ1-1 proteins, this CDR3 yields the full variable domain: DSGVTQTPKHLITATGQRVTLRCSPRSGDLSVYWYQQSLDQGLQFLIQYYNGEERAKGNILERFSAQQFPDLHSELNLSSLELGDSALYFCASSDSAALNTEAFFGQGTRLTVV.